This TCR beta chain was observed in a study of T cell responses to AZD1222 COVID-19 vaccine. Regarding this clone: Its specificity is unknown.

Libraries were prepared by immunoSEQ multiplex PCR; TCRdb keeps only in-frame clonotypes and omits some of them. The sample has 200,000 or so clones, more than 75% seen once. General study findings and limits: The donor cohort was predominantly white British with a female majority, and clonal diversity may have been underestimated. The study found vaccine-associated CD4 TCRs spanning spike, dominant at 160-218 and 743-854. Reportedly, nearly half the spike-specific TCRs target unmutated variant regions. Baseline antibody screening turned up just six seropositive AZD1222 recipients.

The CDR3 spans 13 residues. The V gene lost 3 bases and the J gene lost 3 bases, with 9 bases spanning the gap. Germline loops: CDR1 SGDLS, CDR2 YYNGEE. The sample in question was peripheral blood, obtained on day 0 of MenACWY control vaccination. The V call is TRBV9, the J call TRBJ2-5; D is possibly TRBD2 (6 bases). This receptor was taken from an adult in good health. The CDR3 bases are TGTGCCAGCAGCGCCGGGGGAAAAGAGACCCAGTACTTC. Translation gives CASSAGGKETQYF.